This passage covers 31 T cell receptor beta chains from one sample sequenced in a study of blood T cell repertoires in COVID-19. Sequencing was performed with immunoSEQ multiplex PCR; in TCRdb, only in-frame clones are kept and a portion is missing. The sample carries some 140,000 clones, 75% to 95% recorded once. Material for sequencing was peripheral blood. These receptors were taken from a man aged 50 to 60 with acute or convalescent COVID-19.

The chain links TRBV9 to TRBJ2-2; 8 positions agree with TRBD1. V gave up 2 bases and J gave up 4 bases; unmatched junction bases: 10. The CDR3 runs to 17 residues. Germline V gives CDR1 SGDLS, CDR2 YYNGEE. The CDR3 DNA follows: TGTGCCAGCAGCGTGACCGGACAGGGATGGGGCACCGGGGAGCTGTTTTTT. Its protein is CASSVTGQGWGTGELFF.

V is TRBV6-5 and J is TRBJ2-2, with D possibly being TRBD2 (6 bases). CDR3 length equals 15 residues. V shed 2 bases and J shed 7 bases, with 14 bases lying between them. Germline assignment: CDR1 MNHEY and CDR2 SVGAGI. CDR3 bases: TGTGCCAGCAGTTACGGCGTGCGGGGCCTCGGGGAGCTGTTTTTT. Encoded protein: CASSYGVRGLGELFF.

The gene calls are TRBV18 and TRBJ1-3; a possible D gene is TRBD1 (5 bases). Trimming cost V 3 bases and J 2 bases, with 14 bases left between them. The CDR3 contains 16 residues. From germline, CDR1 is KGHSH and CDR2 LQKENI. The CDR3 protein is CASSPLDGQAGNTIYF. DNA of the CDR3: TGTGCCAGCTCACCTTTAGACGGACAAGCTGGAAACACCATATATTTT.

The J gene is TRBJ2-3, the V gene TRBV3-1 (or the pseudogene TRBV3-2); D may be TRBD2 (6 bases). V was trimmed by 0 bases and J by 4 bases, leaving 17 bases between them. The CDR3 contains 17 residues. Germline CDR1 reads LGHDT; CDR2 reads YNNKEL (reference sequence). CDR3 amino acids: CASSQDELARHADTQYF. In nucleotides, the CDR3 is TGTGCCAGCAGCCAAGATGAACTAGCCCGACACGCAGATACGCAGTATTTT.

The chain recombines TRBV19 with TRBJ1-5; 7 nucleotides align to TRBD1. Germline CDR1 is LNHDA and CDR2 is SQIVND (reference sequence). Unmatched junction bases numbered 2, after V lost 4 bases and J lost 2 bases. The CDR3 consists of 14 residues. Written as DNA, the CDR3 is TGTGCCAGTAGTAGTCAGGGGGGCAATCAGCCCCAGCATTTT. Its protein product is CASSSQGGNQPQHF.

The chain recombines TRBV27 with TRBJ2-1; 9 nucleotides agree with TRBD2. CDR3 length equals 13 residues. The junction had 3 bases not matched to a gene; V was cut back by 7 bases and J by 5 bases. CDR1 MNHEY and CDR2 SMNVEV come from the germline V gene (reference sequence). Here the CDR3 reads CASTAGGDNEQFF. In DNA form, the CDR3 reads TGTGCCAGCACCGCGGGAGGGGACAATGAGCAGTTCTTC.

The chain joins TRBV4-3 to TRBJ1-1; 7 bases agree with TRBD1. This CDR3 is built from 13 residues. CDR1 is LGHNA, CDR2 YSLEER, per germline. Trimming cost V 2 bases and J 9 bases; bases outside gene matches: 6. The CDR3 sequence is CASSQRTGVKAFF. The CDR3 DNA is TGCGCCAGCAGCCAAAGGACAGGCGTTAAAGCTTTCTTT.

The chain joins TRBV11-2 to TRBJ2-7, with 13 bases lining up with TRBD2. Per germline, CDR1 SGHAT and CDR2 FQNNGV. The trim removed 1 base at V and 1 base at J, leaving 1 base unmatched. CDR3 length: 16 residues. CDR3 sequence (DNA): TGTGCCAGCAGCTTAGGGGGACTAGCGGGATCCTACGAGCAGTACTTC. This sequence encodes CASSLGGLAGSYEQYF.

The gene calls are TRBV7-8 and TRBJ1-5; 8 nucleotides match TRBD1. The CDR3 covers 16 residues. The J segment lost 6 bases and the V segment lost 1 base, leaving 8 bases of the junction unmatched. Germline CDR1 and CDR2: SGHVS and FQNEAQ. This CDR3 is CASSLDPGQGGQPQHF. In nucleotides, the CDR3 is TGTGCCAGCAGCTTAGACCCAGGACAGGGAGGTCAGCCCCAGCATTTT.

The genes are TRBV2 and TRBJ1-1, with TRBD1 identical over 10 bases. CDR1 and CDR2 (germline): SNHLY, FYNNEI. This CDR3 spans 15 amino acids. V was pared by 5 bases and J by 4 bases, with 7 bases of the junction left unmatched. The CDR3 region is CASSRGTGVGTEAFF. The CDR3 nucleotides are TGTGCCAGCAGTAGAGGGACAGGGGTTGGCACTGAAGCTTTCTTT.

This clone came up a few times. The chain combines TRBV18 with TRBJ1-3; TRBD1 aligns across 8 bases. CDR1 KGHSH and CDR2 LQKENI come from the germline V gene. The CDR3 spans 14 residues. The junction had 4 bases not matched to a gene; V was cut back by 3 bases and J by 6 bases. The CDR3 protein is CASSPGQGPNTIYF. The CDR3 DNA reads as TGTGCCAGCTCACCCGGACAGGGCCCAAACACCATATATTTT.

Note on this clone: The sample contains more than one DNA sequence encoding this CDR3. The V and J genes are TRBV10-3 and TRBJ2-3, with a tentative D call TRBD2 (5 bases). This CDR3 is 15 amino acids long. Germline V gene data show CDR1 as ENHRY and CDR2 as SYGVKD. Trimming took off 6 bases at V and 0 bases at J, with 13 bases between the two ends. CDR3 sequence (DNA): TGTGCCATCAGAGGCGGGCAAACTAGCACAGATACGCAGTATTTT. Its protein product is CAIRGGQTSTDTQYF.

The chain has TRBV5-1 and TRBJ2-3; a possible D gene is TRBD1 (6 bases). Trimming took off 2 bases at V and 3 bases at J, with 10 bases between the two ends. The CDR3 extends over 14 amino acids. Germline V gene lookup returns CDR1 SGHRS and CDR2 YFSETQ. In nucleotides, the CDR3 is TGCGCCAGCAGCTTAGGACAGATTACAGATACGCAGTATTTT. Protein: CASSLGQITDTQYF.

In DNA form, the CDR3 reads TGCAGTGCTAGTCTAGCGGGGGGGCCTAAGTACGTC. As protein: CSASLAGGPKYV. This chain uses TRBV20-1 with TRBJ2-7; 12 bases match TRBD2. CDR1 is DFQATT and CDR2 is SNEGSKA in the germline V gene (reference sequence). The CDR3 consists of 12 residues. Trimming took 3 bases from V and 11 from J; bases not matched to a gene: 5.

This chain uses TRBV4-2 with TRBJ2-4, with TRBD1 matching 7 bases. This CDR3 has 16 amino acids. Germline V gene sequence: CDR1 LGHNA, CDR2 YNFKEQ. Unmatched junction bases numbered 7, after V lost 5 bases and J lost 0 bases. CDR3 bases: TGTGCCAGCAGCGCTGGGACAGCCTTAGCCAAAAACATTCAGTACTTC. Encoded protein: CASSAGTALAKNIQYF.

This clone was counted a single time. The CDR3 coding sequence is TGTGCCAGCAGTAACCGGGACAGTCGAGGCAATCAGCCCCAGCATTTT. The encoded protein is CASSNRDSRGNQPQHF. The rearrangement uses TRBV2 and TRBJ1-5, with 7 bases aligning to TRBD1. Germline-derived CDR1 and CDR2 are SNHLY and FYNNEI. Trimming took 5 bases from V and 2 from J; bases not matched to a gene: 9. This CDR3 is built from 16 residues.

This sequence joins TRBV27 and TRBJ2-1, with 8 bases identical to TRBD1. J lost 5 bases, V lost 2 bases, and 5 bases had no gene match. CDR1 is MNHEY and CDR2 is SMNVEV in the germline V gene (reference sequence). The CDR3 has 15 amino acids. In DNA form, the CDR3 reads TGTGCCAGCAGTTTAGGCCAGGGGGCCCACAATGAGCAGTTCTTC. Protein: CASSLGQGAHNEQFF.

The V and J genes are TRBV11-3 and TRBJ2-3; 7 bases are shared with TRBD1. In germline, CDR1 is SGHNT, CDR2 YENEEA. The V segment lost 3 bases and the J segment 2 bases; nucleotides outside the gene matches: 5. This CDR3 has 15 amino acids. As DNA, the CDR3 is TGTGCCAGCAGCTTGGGCCAGGGGGTCACAGATACGCAGTATTTT. Protein product: CASSLGQGVTDTQYF.

CDR3 coding DNA: TGCGCCAGCAGCCACCCCTTCATGAGGAGCACCGGGGAGCTGTTTTTT. Translation gives CASSHPFMRSTGELFF. The rearrangement links TRBV4-1 to TRBJ2-2; D gene uncertain. The germline gives CDR1 MGHRA, CDR2 YSYEKL. Trimming took off 3 bases at V and 4 bases at J, with 15 bases between the two ends. CDR3 length equals 16 residues.

The rearrangement links TRBV12-3 or TRBV12-4 to TRBJ1-2; perhaps TRBD1 as D (5 bases). V dropped 6 bases and J dropped 4 bases, with 9 bases sitting between them. This CDR3 comprises 12 residues. CDR3 region: CASRGLSYGYTF. CDR3 sequence (DNA): TGTGCCAGCAGGGGACTTTCCTATGGCTACACCTTC.

This sequence joins TRBV30 and TRBJ2-3, with 10 bases fitting TRBD2. The germline V gene has CDR1 GTSNPN and CDR2 SVGIG (reference sequence). Trimming took 7 bases from V and 1 from J; bases not matched to a gene: 14. The CDR3 contains 17 residues. The CDR3 protein is CASHGSAGGGGTDTQYF. The CDR3 DNA follows: TGTGCCTCCCATGGATCAGCGGGAGGGGGGGGCACAGATACGCAGTATTTT.

The chain is built from TRBV10-3 and TRBJ2-1; 7 bases are a match to TRBD2. V lost 8 bases to trimming and J lost 9 bases; unmatched junction nucleotides: 10. This CDR3 region has 13 residues. From germline, CDR1 is ENHRY and CDR2 SYGVKD. CDR3 in DNA: TGTGCCATCTCTGGCGGGAGTTCAGGTGAGCAGTTCTTC. Protein product: CAISGGSSGEQFF.

This chain connects TRBV3-1 (or the pseudogene TRBV3-2) to TRBJ2-3, with 7 bases fitting TRBD2. Germline V gives CDR1 LGHDT, CDR2 YNNKEL (reference sequence). This CDR3 has 16 amino acids. J gave up 1 base and V 0 bases, and 4 bases lay outside the gene matches. CDR3 region: CASSQDLAERTDTQYF. In DNA form, the CDR3 reads TGTGCCAGCAGCCAAGATCTAGCGGAGCGCACAGATACGCAGTATTTT.

The chain recombines TRBV7-2 with TRBJ1-5; TRBD1 matches 7 bases. Germline CDR1 and CDR2: SGHTA and FQGNSA. Losses at the gene ends were 4 bases for V and 3 bases for J; bases not matched to a gene: 9. This CDR3 comprises 16 residues. CDR3 amino acids: CASSYYGTVVNQPQHF. For the CDR3, the DNA is TGTGCCAGCAGCTACTACGGGACAGTTGTCAATCAGCCCCAGCATTTT.

The chain recombines TRBV18 with TRBJ2-6; D is perhaps TRBD2 (6 bases). Trimming cost V 8 bases and J 0 bases, with 11 bases left between them. The CDR3 is 15 residues long. The germline V gene has CDR1 KGHSH and CDR2 LQKENI. The CDR3 DNA follows: TGTGCCAGCGCCCACGGGGGCTCTGGGGCCAACGTCCTGACTTTC. Residues: CASAHGGSGANVLTF.

This chain joins TRBV9 and TRBJ1-1; 10 nucleotides line up with TRBD1. From germline, CDR1 is SGDLS and CDR2 YYNGEE. The ends lost 4 bases at V and 4 bases at J; junction bases unmatched: 7. The CDR3 is 15 amino acids. CDR3 residues: CASSFRDRGSTEAFF. In DNA form, the CDR3 reads TGTGCCAGCAGCTTCCGGGACAGGGGTAGCACTGAAGCTTTCTTT.

This clone appeared a single time. The chain has TRBV9 and TRBJ1-2; D is possibly TRBD1 (6 bases). The CDR3 length is 16 residues. Germline V gene lookup returns CDR1 SGDLS and CDR2 YYNGEE. V was shortened by 0 bases and J by 4 bases, with 16 bases between the two germline ends. The CDR3 loop is CASSVDGTTDTYGYTF. The CDR3, as DNA: TGTGCCAGCAGCGTAGACGGGACAACCGATACCTATGGCTACACCTTC.

The V and J genes are TRBV9 and TRBJ2-7; 12 bases fit TRBD1. CDR1 SGDLS and CDR2 YYNGEE come from the germline V gene. The CDR3 spans 14 residues. Germline trimming cut 4 bases from V and 6 bases from J; bases unmatched to any gene: 5. The CDR3 DNA sequence: TGTGCCAGCAGCCCGGGGACAGGGGGCTTCGAGCAGTACTTC. It codes for CASSPGTGGFEQYF.

The rearrangement links TRBV2 to TRBJ1-6; possibly TRBD1 for D (6 bases). Germline-derived CDR1 and CDR2 are SNHLY and FYNNEI. Trimming left V 2 bases short and J 1 base short, with 6 bases between. CDR3 length: 15 residues. CDR3: CASSEQGSYNSPLHF. The CDR3 nucleotides are TGTGCCAGCAGTGAACAGGGGTCCTATAATTCACCCCTCCACTTT.

The chain links TRBV11-2 to TRBJ2-2; 8 bases match TRBD2. There are 15 residues in the CDR3. J lost 6 bases, V lost 5 bases, and 8 bases had no gene match. CDR1 is SGHAT and CDR2 is FQNNGV in the germline V gene. The CDR3 bases are TGTGCCAGCAGCAAAGAAGCGGGAGCTGCCGGGGAGCTGTTTTTT. As protein: CASSKEAGAAGELFF.

The V call is TRBV18, the J call TRBJ2-1; D is unclear. Trimming took 6 bases from V and 6 from J, leaving 12 bases between them. CDR1 and CDR2 from the germline V gene are KGHSH and LQKENI. CDR3 length: 13 residues. CDR3 nucleotide sequence: TGTGCCAGCTCGACACAAGGCAGCAATGAGCAGTTCTTC. The encoded protein is CASSTQGSNEQFF.